The present T cell receptor (beta chain) was sequenced within a study of CD8 T cells in ankylosing spondylitis. The germline gives CDR1 SEHNR, CDR2 FQNEAQ (reference sequence). The V segment lost 0 bases and the J segment 5 bases; nucleotides outside the gene matches: 10. The length of the CDR3 is 17 residues. Study-wide results and limits: One TCR beta motif, made up of under ten highly homologous variants, appeared characteristic of ankylosing spondylitis blood.

For this clonotype: As yet, its antigen is unknown.

TCRdb redid the calling of the 5' RACE reads with MiXCR, one entry per CDR3 protein. This sample has about 130,000 distinct CDR3 sequences, with approximately 7.4% found just once. The sequence was collected from a female donor with ankylosing spondylitis or in good health (not recorded which). Sequencing used blood, either unsorted or a sorted T cell fraction (not recorded which). The chain couples TRBV7-9 to TRBJ2-1; 7 nucleotides line up with TRBD2. The CDR3 DNA sequence: TGTGCCAGCAGCTTAGCAGGACTAGTGGCCCGAGACAATGAGCAGTTCTTC. Protein sequence: CASSLAGLVARDNEQFF.